The rows below give T cell receptor beta chains drawn from one sample of a study of CD8 T cells in Susac syndrome. TCRdb re-called the immunoSEQ multiplex PCR reads with MiXCR, one entry per CDR3 protein. The sample holds 75,000 to 80,000 distinct CDR3 sequences; approximately 93% are singletons and the top ten take more than 0.4%. Sample: CD8+ T cells from PBMCs. The receptors originated from a human donor with Susac syndrome. Each CDR3 is given with its conserved first and last residue. Each record gives: V gene, D gene, clone size, J gene, CDR3 protein, CDR3 DNA. A D gene is named only where the DNA matches it firmly. Where a row states a size, it is once, few, many or the class of an expanded clone; other rows omit it.

TRBV7-8,TRBD1,once,TRBJ1-1,CASSGSRDRGNTEAFF,TGTGCCAGCAGCGGGTCCCGGGACAGGGGGAACACTGAAGCTTTCTTT
TRBV5-1,.,.,TRBJ1-6,CASSFGAGGHNSPLHF,TGCGCCAGCAGCTTCGGGGCCGGGGGACATAATTCACCCCTCCACTTT
TRBV7-9,TRBD2,.,TRBJ2-1,CASSSTGTSGGNEQFF,TGTGCCAGCAGCTCCACCGGGACTAGCGGGGGGAATGAGCAGTTCTTC
TRBV2,.,.,TRBJ2-7,CASSDRVHEQYF,TGTGCCAGCAGTGATAGGGTCCACGAGCAGTACTTC
TRBV11-2,.,.,TRBJ2-5,CASSLGQRHASQETQYF,TGTGCCAGCAGCTTAGGTCAGCGGCATGCCTCGCAAGAGACCCAGTACTTC
TRBV6-1,.,.,TRBJ1-6,CASSDRQSSYNSPLHF,TGTGCCAGCAGTGACAGGCAGAGCTCCTATAATTCACCCCTCCACTTT
TRBV18,TRBD2,.,TRBJ2-3,CASPRTSSGHTDTQYF,TGTGCCAGCCCTCGGACTAGCTCGGGCCACACAGATACGCAGTATTTT
TRBV25-1,.,.,TRBJ2-5,CASSDGGHQETQYF,TGTGCCAGCAGTGACGGTGGGCACCAAGAGACCCAGTACTTC
TRBV7-3,TRBD1,.,TRBJ2-2,CASSSPQGAVGELFF,TGTGCCAGCAGTTCCCCCCAGGGGGCCGTCGGGGAGCTGTTTTTT
TRBV4-1,.,.,TRBJ1-5,CASSQGFRDDRSNQPQHF,TGCGCCAGCAGCCAAGGATTTAGGGATGACAGGTCCAATCAGCCCCAGCATTTT
TRBV28,TRBD2,.,TRBJ2-5,CASSLLAGPQETQYF,TGTGCCAGCAGTTTGCTAGCGGGCCCACAAGAGACCCAGTACTTC
TRBV19,TRBD1,.,TRBJ2-6,CASKGTEASGANVLTF,TGTGCCAGTAAGGGGACAGAAGCTTCTGGGGCCAACGTCCTGACTTTC
TRBV2,.,.,TRBJ1-1,CASPMDTEAFF,TGTGCCAGCCCGATGGACACTGAAGCTTTCTTT
TRBV13,.,.,TRBJ1-5,CASSLQTNQPQHF,TGTGCCAGCAGCTTACAGACCAATCAGCCCCAGCATTTT
TRBV14,TRBD1,.,TRBJ2-7,CASSQEGAGTGSYEQYF,TGTGCCAGCAGCCAAGAGGGGGCCGGGACAGGGTCCTACGAGCAGTACTTC
TRBV7-9,TRBD2,.,TRBJ2-2,CASSLLAGTTGELFF,TGTGCCAGCAGCCTACTAGCGGGGACAACCGGGGAGCTGTTTTTT
TRBV6-5,TRBD1,.,TRBJ1-2,CASGFDRVDYGYTF,TGTGCCAGCGGGTTCGACAGGGTTGACTATGGCTACACCTTC
TRBV24-1,TRBD1,.,TRBJ2-2,CATSVRTGLGELFF,TGTGCCACCAGTGTCCGGACAGGGCTCGGGGAGCTGTTTTTT
TRBV27,.,.,TRBJ2-2,CASSMTGELFF,TGTGCCTCCTCTATGACCGGGGAGCTGTTTTTT
TRBV20-1,.,.,TRBJ2-4,CSAPDRDKVDIQYF,TGCAGTGCCCCCGACCGGGACAAGGTCGACATTCAGTACTTC
TRBV7-9,.,.,TRBJ2-2,CASSLAGKNTGELFF,TGTGCCAGCAGCTTAGCGGGAAAGAACACCGGGGAGCTGTTTTTT
TRBV13,TRBD1,.,TRBJ1-2,CASSLLGDREYGYTF,TGTGCCAGCAGCTTGTTAGGGGACAGGGAGTATGGCTACACCTTC
TRBV2,TRBD2,.,TRBJ2-7,CASSPGGGLYEQYF,TGTGCCAGCAGCCCAGGCGGGGGACTATACGAGCAGTACTTC
TRBV9,TRBD1,few,TRBJ1-2,CASSGTGNGYTF,TGTGCCAGCAGCGGGACAGGTAATGGCTACACCTTC
TRBV5-1,.,.,TRBJ1-5,CASSLAGGAFEPQHF,TGCGCCAGCAGCTTGGCCGGTGGGGCCTTTGAGCCCCAGCATTTT
TRBV4-1,.,.,TRBJ1-1,CASSHLLTGHRNTEAFF,TGCGCCAGCAGCCACTTACTTACGGGACACCGGAACACTGAAGCTTTCTTT
TRBV9,TRBD2,.,TRBJ2-1,CASSPAPGPGGAYNEQFF,TGTGCCAGCAGCCCCGCACCCGGACCGGGGGGAGCCTACAATGAGCAGTTCTTC
TRBV7-2,.,.,TRBJ2-7,CASSLTDASSYEQYF,TGTGCCAGCAGCTTGACGGACGCAAGCTCCTACGAGCAGTACTTC
TRBV9,TRBD2,.,TRBJ2-3,CASSVSGGTDTQYF,TGTGCCAGCAGCGTGAGCGGGGGCACAGATACGCAGTATTTT
TRBV20-1,.,.,TRBJ1-6,CSARAESSYNSPLHF,TGCAGTGCCAGAGCAGAGAGCTCCTATAATTCACCCCTCCACTTT
TRBV5-1,.,.,TRBJ2-1,CASSLRGGLYNEQFF,TGCGCCAGCAGCTTGAGGGGGGGCCTCTACAATGAGCAGTTCTTC
TRBV27,TRBD2,once,TRBJ2-1,CASSLASGENEQFF,TGTGCCAGCAGTTTGGCTAGCGGGGAGAATGAGCAGTTCTTC
TRBV7-2,TRBD1,.,TRBJ1-2,CASSSRQGAGGYTF,TGTGCCAGCAGTTCCCGACAGGGGGCGGGAGGCTACACCTTC
TRBV27,.,.,TRBJ1-4,CASSPPERGGKLFF,TGTGCCAGCAGTCCACCGGAGAGGGGGGGAAAACTGTTTTTT
TRBV7-8,.,once,TRBJ2-1,CASSFPPGLPIYEQFF,TGTGCCAGCAGCTTTCCCCCGGGACTCCCAATCTATGAGCAGTTCTTC
TRBV2,TRBD1,.,TRBJ2-7,CASRDSPSEQYF,TGTGCCAGCCGGGACAGCCCCTCAGAGCAGTACTTC
TRBV6-5,.,.,TRBJ2-5,CASSYTRGRPGGETQYF,TGTGCCAGCAGTTACACCCGGGGGCGTCCGGGGGGAGAGACCCAGTACTTC
TRBV27,.,.,TRBJ2-6,CASSRQLKVSGANVLTF,TGTGCCAGCAGCCGCCAACTAAAGGTCTCTGGGGCCAACGTCCTGACTTTC
TRBV28,.,.,TRBJ1-1,CASNPVEWGTEAFF,TGTGCCAGCAACCCAGTCGAATGGGGCACTGAAGCTTTCTTT
TRBV27,.,.,TRBJ1-4,CASSLSAGRGEKLFF,TGTGCCAGCAGTTTATCTGCAGGGAGGGGTGAAAAACTGTTTTTT
TRBV7-9,.,few,TRBJ2-3,CASSPGGDTQYF,TGTGCCAGCAGCCCTGGTGGAGATACGCAGTATTTT
TRBV29-1,TRBD1,.,TRBJ1-1,CSFSDRGRDTEAFF,TGCAGCTTCTCGGACAGGGGACGGGACACTGAAGCTTTCTTT
TRBV7-8,.,.,TRBJ2-7,CASSPSRGPLGEQYF,TGTGCCAGCAGCCCCTCGAGGGGTCCCCTGGGGGAGCAGTACTTC
TRBV20-1,.,.,TRBJ2-1,CSARPRTASSYNEQFF,TGCAGTGCTAGACCCAGGACCGCGAGCTCCTACAATGAGCAGTTCTTC
TRBV27,.,once,TRBJ1-1,CASSTGYTEAFF,TGTGCCAGCAGCACAGGGTACACTGAAGCTTTCTTT
TRBV27,TRBD1,.,TRBJ2-2,CATGTGLTGELFF,TGTGCCACCGGGACAGGTTTAACCGGGGAGCTGTTTTTT
TRBV2,.,.,TRBJ1-2,CASGGGYGYTF,TGTGCCAGCGGGGGGGGCTATGGCTACACCTTC
TRBV9,TRBD2,once,TRBJ2-1,CASSPRGVSGGGSYNEQFF,TGTGCCAGCAGCCCCAGAGGGGTTAGCGGGGGGGGGTCCTACAATGAGCAGTTCTTC
TRBV2,TRBD2,.,TRBJ2-1,CASRDLTSGEVGEQFF,TGTGCCAGCAGGGATCTCACTAGCGGGGAGGTGGGTGAGCAGTTCTTC
TRBV5-1,TRBD1,.,TRBJ2-5,CASSLVDRPPEETQYF,TGCGCCAGCAGCTTGGTGGACAGGCCCCCAGAAGAGACCCAGTACTTC
TRBV4-1,.,.,TRBJ2-3,CASSQGLADTQYF,TGCGCCAGCAGCCAGGGACTGGCAGATACGCAGTATTTT
TRBV5-4,TRBD1,once,TRBJ2-7,CASSLGYGQGYEQYF,TGTGCCAGCAGCTTGGGTTACGGACAGGGGTACGAGCAGTACTTC
TRBV6-2/TRBV6-3,.,.,TRBJ2-1,CASSYSASSYNEQFF,TGTGCCAGCAGTTACTCGGCTAGCTCCTACAATGAGCAGTTCTTC
TRBV28,.,.,TRBJ2-7,CASSFREEEQYF,TGTGCCAGCAGTTTTAGAGAGGAGGAGCAGTACTTC
TRBV30,.,.,TRBJ2-4,CAWKDRAKNIQYF,TGTGCCTGGAAGGACAGAGCCAAAAACATTCAGTACTTC
TRBV20-1,.,.,TRBJ1-2,CSASSGRAYGYTF,TGCAGTGCTTCCTCGGGGAGGGCCTATGGCTACACCTTC
TRBV12-5,.,.,TRBJ1-3,CASGLEGNTIYF,TGTGCTAGTGGTTTGGAAGGAAACACCATATATTTT